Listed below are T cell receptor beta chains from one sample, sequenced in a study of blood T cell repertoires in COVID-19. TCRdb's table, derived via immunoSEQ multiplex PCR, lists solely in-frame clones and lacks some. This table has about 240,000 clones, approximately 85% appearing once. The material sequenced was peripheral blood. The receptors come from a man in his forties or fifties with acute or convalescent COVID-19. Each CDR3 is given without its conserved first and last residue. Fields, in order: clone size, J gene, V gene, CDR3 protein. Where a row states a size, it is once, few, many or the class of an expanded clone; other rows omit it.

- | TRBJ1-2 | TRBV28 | ASRLRYGYT
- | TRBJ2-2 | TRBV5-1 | ASSLDFGGRTGELF
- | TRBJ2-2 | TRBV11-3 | ASSAGLETGELF
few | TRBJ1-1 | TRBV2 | ASNRQGWTEAF
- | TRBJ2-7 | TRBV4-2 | ASSHSRGINEQY
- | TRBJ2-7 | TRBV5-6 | ASSWDSSSYEQY
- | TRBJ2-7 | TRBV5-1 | ASRLTGDYEQY
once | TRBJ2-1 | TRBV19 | ASSSLAGSDEQF
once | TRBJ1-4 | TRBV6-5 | ASRTGDFEKLF
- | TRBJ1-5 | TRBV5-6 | ASSLGQFLPQH
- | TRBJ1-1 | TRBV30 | AWSVTGTGFVAF
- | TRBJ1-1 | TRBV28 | ASSGAWAF
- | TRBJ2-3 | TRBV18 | ASSSLAGDTDTQY
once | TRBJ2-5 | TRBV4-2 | ASSQDRDIGRAQY
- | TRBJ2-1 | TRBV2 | ASSDGLYNEQF
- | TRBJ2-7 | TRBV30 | AWGVYEQY
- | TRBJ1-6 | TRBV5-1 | ASSWGQGDSPLH
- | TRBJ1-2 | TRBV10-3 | AISQQTGVSFGYT
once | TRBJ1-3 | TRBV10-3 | AISESPGTIY
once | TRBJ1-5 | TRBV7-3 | ASSLNSAGTGLNQPQH
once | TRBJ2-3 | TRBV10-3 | AISGGTSGVTDTQY
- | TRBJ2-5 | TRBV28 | ASRKVTGGMETQY
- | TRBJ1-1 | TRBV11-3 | ASTAAGNTEAF
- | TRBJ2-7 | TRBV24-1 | ATSDTSGALPEQY
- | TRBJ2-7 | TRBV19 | ASSRTSGTYEQY
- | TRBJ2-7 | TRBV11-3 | ASSLLNEQY
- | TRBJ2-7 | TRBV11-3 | ASSLDAFSGEQY
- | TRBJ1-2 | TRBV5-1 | ASRGPTDIYGYT
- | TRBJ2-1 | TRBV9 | ASSVGGGGNNEQF
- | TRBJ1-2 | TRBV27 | ASSSSTGIGGYT
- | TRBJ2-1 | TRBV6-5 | ASLKSGSEQF
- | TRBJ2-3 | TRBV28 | ASSLGLAGDTDTQY
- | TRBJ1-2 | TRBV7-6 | ASSSTPRQGLNYGYT
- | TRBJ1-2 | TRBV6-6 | ASSQNDRVGYGYT
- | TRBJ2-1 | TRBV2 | ASSFSQGGNEQF
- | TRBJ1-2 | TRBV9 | ASSVRGVEEGYT
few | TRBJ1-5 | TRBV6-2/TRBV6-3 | ASSRTGPNGQPQH
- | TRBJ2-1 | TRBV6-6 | ATSSGPEQF
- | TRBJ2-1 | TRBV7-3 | ASSLGTSYEQF
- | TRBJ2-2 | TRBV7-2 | ASSLVRQGPTGELF
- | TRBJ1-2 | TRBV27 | ASSYTPTSNYGYT
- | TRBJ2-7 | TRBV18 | ASSQVLAGAGEHYEQY
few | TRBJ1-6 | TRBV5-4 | ASSLSDYNSPLH
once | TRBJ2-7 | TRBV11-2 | ASSLVGRGPYEQY
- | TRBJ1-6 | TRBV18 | ASSRLPGGVHSPLH
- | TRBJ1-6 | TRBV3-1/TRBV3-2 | ASSQEQGALYNSPLH
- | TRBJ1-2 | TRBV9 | ASSVVSHPTGGYGYT
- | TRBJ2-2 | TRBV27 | ASSLFWGQVGELF
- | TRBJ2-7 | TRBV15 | ATSRDPGSYEQY
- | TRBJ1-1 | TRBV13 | ASSPTPTPTGFMNTEAF
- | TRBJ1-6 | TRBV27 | ASSYNSQVLYNSPLH
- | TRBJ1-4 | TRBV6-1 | ASSDTGGWEKLF
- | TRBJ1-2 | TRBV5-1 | ASSGGQPIHGYT
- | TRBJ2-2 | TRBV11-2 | ASSPSPDRGDTGELF
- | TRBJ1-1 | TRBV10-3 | AIATRGIGTEAF
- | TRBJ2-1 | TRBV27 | ASSWSSGPAETHNEQF
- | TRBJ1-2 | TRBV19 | ASSIRRDSLHGYT
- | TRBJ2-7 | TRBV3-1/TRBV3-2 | ASSQAQGTEQY
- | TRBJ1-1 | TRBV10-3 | AINRDRGSSEAF